A single sample gave rise to the 22 T cell receptor beta chains below, sequenced in a study of blood T cell repertoires in COVID-19. The assay was immunoSEQ multiplex PCR, and TCRdb's table has in-frame clones only and misses some. Of about 130,000 clones in the sample, approximately 86% were seen once. Sequencing was carried out using PBMCs or T cells enriched from blood (not recorded which). The receptor source for this set is a woman between 50 and 59 years old who had recovered from COVID-19.

The genes are TRBV6-5 and TRBJ1-4, with 7 bases identical to TRBD1. This CDR3 has 16 amino acids. V lost 4 bases, J lost 3 bases, and 8 bases stayed unmatched. Per germline, CDR1 MNHEY and CDR2 SVGAGI. The CDR3, as DNA: TGTGCCAGCAGTTTCCAGACAGGGTTAGCTAATGAAAAACTGTTTTTT. Protein product: CASSFQTGLANEKLFF.

Note on this clone: Other nucleotide sequences in the sample specify the same CDR3. The chain links TRBV18 to TRBJ1-2, with D possibly being TRBD1 (6 bases). The germline V gene encodes CDR1 KGHSH and CDR2 LQKENI. The CDR3 is 13 amino acids. V lost 2 bases and J 5 bases, leaving 9 bases between the germline ends. The CDR3 region is CASSPTGNYGYTF. In DNA form, the CDR3 reads TGTGCCAGCTCACCAACAGGGAATTATGGCTACACCTTC.

The chain recombines TRBV12-5 with TRBJ1-1; TRBD1 matches at 9 bases. From germline, CDR1 is LGHNT and CDR2 FRNRAP. The length of the CDR3 is 15 residues. After removal of 5 bases from V and 4 bases from J, the junction contained 8 bases not matched to a gene. CDR3 nucleotides: TGTGCTAGTGGTCCGGGACAGGGTTTGGTCACTGAAGCTTTCTTT. This encodes CASGPGQGLVTEAFF.

The chain's CDR3 is CASSYEAEYYGYTF. As DNA, the CDR3 is TGTGCCAGCAGTTACGAAGCGGAGTACTATGGCTACACCTTC. The gene calls are TRBV6-2 or TRBV6-3 and TRBJ1-2, with unresolved D. CDR1 and CDR2 from the germline V gene are MNHEY and SVGEGT. Trimming shortened V by 2 bases and J by 3 bases, and 10 bases separated the two germline ends. CDR3 length equals 14 residues.

J is TRBJ1-1 and V is TRBV6-5; the D gene is possibly TRBD1 (6 bases). CDR3 length equals 15 residues. Germline CDR1 MNHEY, CDR2 SVGAGI. V was trimmed by 6 bases and J by 10 bases, leaving 24 bases between them. The CDR3 loop is CASSPRAGGNRGAFF. CDR3 DNA sequence: TGTGCCAGCAGCCCGCGGGCGGGGGGCAACCGCGGAGCTTTCTTT.

This chain connects TRBV3-1 (or the pseudogene TRBV3-2) to TRBJ2-7; no clear D gene. Per the germline V gene, CDR1 is LGHDT and CDR2 is YNNKEL (reference sequence). V was clipped by 1 base and J by 1 base, with 8 bases between them. The CDR3 runs to 14 residues. CDR3 DNA sequence: TGTGCCAGCAGCCAAGTTAAATCTTCCTACGAGCAGTACTTC. Protein sequence: CASSQVKSSYEQYF.

The J gene is TRBJ2-3, the V gene TRBV10-3, with TRBD1 matching over 8 bases. There are 15 residues in the CDR3. CDR1 is ENHRY and CDR2 is SYGVKD in the germline V gene. The V segment lost 2 bases and the J segment 2 bases; nucleotides outside the gene matches: 3. The CDR3 sequence is CAISEAGQATDTQYF. In DNA form, the CDR3 reads TGTGCCATCAGTGAGGCGGGACAGGCCACAGATACGCAGTATTTT.

This clone was observed a few times. V and J are TRBV4-1 and TRBJ1-5; D not certain. The germline V gene encodes CDR1 MGHRA and CDR2 YSYEKL. The CDR3 length is 15 residues. Trimming left V 0 bases short and J 3 bases short, with 9 bases between. The CDR3 DNA reads TGCGCCAGCAGCCAAGAGCGCGGTTTCAATCAGCCCCAGCATTTT. Translating it yields CASSQERGFNQPQHF.

The chain employs TRBV6-1 and TRBJ2-1; 9 bases match TRBD1. V trimming: 3 bases; J trimming: 9 bases; junction bases outside the gene matches: 15. The CDR3 has 17 residues. In germline, CDR1 is MNHNS, CDR2 SASEGT. The CDR3: CASSDHRTGAIPREQFF. The CDR3 DNA reads as TGTGCCAGCAGTGACCACAGGACAGGGGCCATCCCGCGTGAGCAGTTCTTC.

This rearrangement joins TRBV4-3 to TRBJ1-2, with 7 bases fitting TRBD1. Germline loops: CDR1 LGHNA, CDR2 YSLEER. V was pared by 5 bases and J by 3 bases, with 3 bases of the junction left unmatched. The CDR3 is 13 amino acids. The CDR3 region is CASSTGQDYGYTF. The CDR3, as DNA: TGCGCCAGCAGCACCGGACAGGACTATGGCTACACCTTC.

The V and J genes are TRBV19 and TRBJ2-5; TRBD2 aligns across 10 bases. Trimming at V came to 9 bases and at J to 4 bases, leaving 11 bases not matched to a gene. This CDR3 is 15 amino acids long. Germline assignment: CDR1 LNHDA and CDR2 SQIVND (reference sequence). CDR3 region: CASSPTSGAPETQYF. The CDR3 DNA sequence: TGTGCCAGCTCCCCCACTAGCGGGGCCCCAGAGACCCAGTACTTC. The full variable domain, its missing parts supplied by reference TRBV19 and TRBJ2-5, is DGGITQSPKYLFRKEGQNVTLSCEQNLNHDAMYWYRQDPGQGLRLIYYSQIVNDFQKGDIAEGYSVSREKKESFPLTVTSAQKNPTAFYLCASSPTSGAPETQYFGPGTRLLVL.

The CDR3 DNA follows: TGTGCCAGCAGCGACAGGGTTTCTGGAAACACCATATATTTT. Translating gives CASSDRVSGNTIYF. V usage is TRBV11-2 and J usage is TRBJ1-3; 7 bases are a match to TRBD1. Trimming at V came to 5 bases and at J to 1 base, leaving 2 bases not matched to a gene. Germline values: CDR1 SGHAT, CDR2 FQNNGV. The CDR3 length is 14 residues.

This sequence joins TRBV19 and TRBJ2-2; TRBD1 might be the D (8 bases). Germline V lookup: CDR1 LNHDA, CDR2 SQIVND (reference sequence). Trimming took 9 bases from V and 5 from J, leaving 19 bases between them. The CDR3 is made up of 15 amino acids. The CDR3 region has the DNA TGTGCCAGAACGGGCGACAGGGGAGGGACCGGGGAGCTGTTTTTT. This gives the protein CARTGDRGGTGELFF.

The rearrangement links TRBV6-1 to TRBJ1-3, with 8 nucleotides matching TRBD1. CDR3 length equals 16 residues. Germline CDR1 MNHNS, CDR2 SASEGT. V shed 1 base and J 0 bases; nucleotides not matched to a gene: 2. The CDR3 nucleotides are TGTGCCAGCAGTGAAGGGACAGGGATCTCTGGAAACACCATATATTTT. Translation gives CASSEGTGISGNTIYF.

J is TRBJ2-7 and V is TRBV7-3; 8 nucleotides match TRBD1. The CDR3 covers 18 residues. From germline, CDR1 is SGHTA and CDR2 FQGTGA. J gave up 5 bases and V 4 bases, and 19 bases lay outside the gene matches. The CDR3 loop reads CASSSARRQTGALDEQYF. CDR3 bases: TGTGCCAGCAGCTCTGCAAGGCGGCAGACAGGGGCTTTGGACGAGCAGTACTTC.

This sequence joins TRBV27 and TRBJ1-4, with 9 nucleotides matching TRBD1. After removal of 5 bases from V and 3 bases from J, the junction contained 4 bases not matched to a gene. Germline lookup yields CDR1 MNHEY and CDR2 SMNVEV (reference sequence). This CDR3 region has 15 residues. The CDR3 DNA reads as TGTGCCAGCAGTCCAGACAGGGGGGCTAATGAAAAACTGTTTTTT. As protein: CASSPDRGANEKLFF.

The rearrangement links TRBV9 to TRBJ2-5; TRBD2 matches 8 bases. This CDR3 has 15 amino acids. The germline gives CDR1 SGDLS, CDR2 YYNGEE. Trimming took 0 bases from V and 5 from J; bases not matched to a gene: 6. The CDR3 spells CASSVAAGDRETQYF. CDR3 DNA sequence: TGTGCCAGCAGCGTAGCAGCGGGGGATCGCGAGACCCAGTACTTC. The full variable domain, its missing parts supplied by reference TRBV9 and TRBJ2-5, is DSGVTQTPKHLITATGQRVTLRCSPRSGDLSVYWYQQSLDQGLQFLIQYYNGEERAKGNILERFSAQQFPDLHSELNLSSLELGDSALYFCASSVAAGDRETQYFGPGTRLLVL.

This chain uses TRBV5-4 with TRBJ2-7, with 11 bases identical to TRBD1. Germline CDR1 reads SGHNT; CDR2 reads YYREEE (reference sequence). The CDR3 extends over 16 amino acids. Unmatched junction bases numbered 12, after V lost 4 bases and J lost 6 bases. CDR3 sequence reads: CASSPQDRGRVREQYF. CDR3 in DNA: TGTGCCAGCAGCCCCCAGGACAGGGGGCGGGTTCGCGAGCAGTACTTC. Based on the CDR3 plus reference TRBV5-4 and TRBJ2-7, the full variable domain is ETGVTQSPTHLIKTRGQQVTLRCSSQSGHNTVSWYQQALGQGPQFIFQYYREEENGRGNFPPRFSGLQFPNYSSELNVNALELDDSALYLCASSPQDRGRVREQYFGPGTRLTVT.

This clone was counted a few times. This chain links TRBV15 with TRBJ1-1, with 7 bases identical to TRBD1. Trimming at V came to 3 bases and at J to 6 bases, leaving 4 bases not matched to a gene. Germline loops: CDR1 LNHNV, CDR2 YYDKDF (reference sequence). The CDR3 extends over 13 amino acids. The DNA for the CDR3 is TGTGCCACCAGCAGCGCCAGGGGGGCTGAAGCTTTCTTT. The encoded protein is CATSSARGAEAFF.

CDR3 nucleotide sequence: TGTGCCAGCAGGCCAACCGGACAGGGCTCGTATTTT. It is translated as CASRPTGQGSYF. The genes are TRBV2 and TRBJ2-3, with 8 positions matching TRBD1. Germline CDR1 reads SNHLY; CDR2 reads FYNNEI. The CDR3 has 12 residues. V shed 6 bases and J 14 bases; nucleotides not matched to a gene: 10.

The chain recombines TRBV27 with TRBJ2-7, with 11 nucleotides matching TRBD1. Germline loops: CDR1 MNHEY, CDR2 SMNVEV (reference sequence). V trimming: 5 bases; J trimming: 6 bases; junction bases outside the gene matches: 6. CDR3 length equals 14 residues. CDR3 in amino acids: CASSLDRGLAEQYF. Here the CDR3 DNA reads TGTGCCAGCAGTCTGGACAGGGGGCTGGCCGAGCAGTACTTC.

The rearrangement joins TRBV30 to TRBJ1-4; D gene unclear. The length of the CDR3 is 14 residues. V lost 3 bases to trimming and J lost 7 bases, with 15 bases between them. Looked up from germline, CDR1 is GTSNPN and CDR2 is SVGIG (reference sequence). The CDR3: CAWSPSGSLEKLFF. In DNA form, the CDR3 reads TGTGCCTGGAGCCCCTCGGGGAGCCTTGAAAAACTGTTTTTT. The complete variable domain, with remaining parts taken from reference TRBV30 and TRBJ1-4, reads SQTIHQWPATLVQPVGSPLSLECTVEGTSNPNLYWYRQAAGRGLQLLFYSVGIGQISSEVPQNLSASRPQDRQFILSSKKLLLSDSGFYLCAWSPSGSLEKLFFGSGTQLSVL.